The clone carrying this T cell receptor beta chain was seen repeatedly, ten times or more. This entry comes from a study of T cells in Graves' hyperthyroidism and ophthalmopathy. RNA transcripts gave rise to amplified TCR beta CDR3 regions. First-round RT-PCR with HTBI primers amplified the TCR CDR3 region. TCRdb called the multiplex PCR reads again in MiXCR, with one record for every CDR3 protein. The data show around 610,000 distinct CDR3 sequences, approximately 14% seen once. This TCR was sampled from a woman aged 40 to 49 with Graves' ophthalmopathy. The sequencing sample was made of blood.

The CDR3 is CASSGVRASNYGYTF. CDR3 DNA sequence: TGTGCCAGCAGTGGGGTGCGGGCATCTAACTATGGCTACACCTTC. The V gene is TRBV28, the J gene TRBJ1-2; D is undetermined. The CDR3 length is 15 residues. Germline assignment: CDR1 MDHEN and CDR2 SYDVKM. V lost 5 bases to trimming and J lost 0 bases, with 13 bases between them.